The 10 T cell receptor beta chains given below trace back to one sample, sequenced in a study of graft-versus-host responses after intestinal transplantation. For these receptors, no antigen is known. Assay: immunoSEQ multiplex PCR; the TCRdb copy retains only in-frame clones and omits some. The table lists some 86,000 clones, roughly nine tenths of them singletons. The sample here was unstimulated CD4+ T cells sorted from spleen or lymph node cells, taken before transplant. These receptors came from a human donor who was the organ donor for an intestinal transplant.

The V and J genes are TRBV5-4 and TRBJ2-7, with TRBD1 matching 9 bases. From germline, CDR1 is SGHNT and CDR2 YYREEE (reference sequence). Trimming at V came to 4 bases and at J to 5 bases, leaving 10 bases not matched to a gene. The CDR3 has 15 residues. The CDR3 loop reads CASSVPGQGSHEQYF. CDR3 in DNA: TGTGCCAGCAGCGTTCCGGGACAGGGTTCACACGAGCAGTACTTC. The full variable domain, completed using reference TRBV5-4 and TRBJ2-7, is ETGVTQSPTHLIKTRGQQVTLRCSSQSGHNTVSWYQQALGQGPQFIFQYYREEENGRGNFPPRFSGLQFPNYSSELNVNALELDDSALYLCASSVPGQGSHEQYFGPGTRLTVT.

The rearrangement uses TRBV18 and TRBJ1-1, with 7 positions matching TRBD1. CDR1 KGHSH and CDR2 LQKENI come from the germline V gene. V lost 6 bases to trimming and J lost 8 bases; unmatched junction nucleotides: 12. This CDR3 is 14 amino acids long. Here the CDR3 DNA reads TGTGCCAGCTCCCCCCTTGGGGCAGGGGGAGAAGCTTTCTTT. Translation gives CASSPLGAGGEAFF.

This rearrangement joins TRBV5-5 to TRBJ2-7; maybe TRBD1 (5 bases). CDR3 length: 14 residues. Germline loops: CDR1 SGHKS, CDR2 YYEKEE (reference sequence). V lost 0 bases to trimming and J lost 0 bases, with 7 bases between them. The CDR3 DNA sequence: TGTGCCAGCAGCTTGGGGGGCAGCTCCTACGAGCAGTACTTC. Translated: CASSLGGSSYEQYF.

The rearrangement uses TRBV7-3 and TRBJ2-1; TRBD2 might be the D (5 bases). The CDR3 is made up of 14 amino acids. Per germline, CDR1 SGHTA and CDR2 FQGTGA. The V end was cut by 5 bases, the J end by 0 bases, with 8 bases between. The CDR3 region is CASSQGSSYNEQFF. DNA of the CDR3: TGTGCCAGCAGCCAAGGGAGCTCCTACAATGAGCAGTTCTTC.

V usage is TRBV5-5 and J usage is TRBJ2-3; 8 bases agree with TRBD2. The CDR3 length is 19 residues. Germline V gene lookup returns CDR1 SGHKS and CDR2 YYEKEE (reference sequence). V lost 3 bases to trimming and J lost 5 bases; unmatched junction nucleotides: 20. The CDR3 loop reads CASSWGVQGSGTAKDTQYF. CDR3 nucleotides: TGTGCCAGCAGCTGGGGGGTTCAGGGTAGCGGGACGGCGAAAGATACGCAGTATTTT. The full variable domain, rest sourced from reference TRBV5-5 and TRBJ2-3, is DAGVTQSPTHLIKTRGQQVTLRCSPISGHKSVSWYQQVLGQGPQFIFQYYEKEERGRGNFPDRFSARQFPNYSSELNVNALLLGDSALYLCASSWGVQGSGTAKDTQYFGPGTRLTVL.

This chain uses TRBV7-2 with TRBJ2-7; 9 nucleotides align to TRBD1. This CDR3 comprises 14 residues. The germline gives CDR1 SGHTA, CDR2 FQGNSA. The trim removed 5 bases at V and 2 bases at J, leaving 4 bases unmatched. In DNA form, the CDR3 reads TGTGCCAGCAGCCCCCGGACAGGGGCCTACGAGCAGTACTTC. It is translated as CASSPRTGAYEQYF. Drawing the rest from reference TRBV7-2 and TRBJ2-7, the complete variable domain is GAGVSQSPSNKVTEKGKDVELRCDPISGHTALYWYRQSLGQGLEFLIYFQGNSAPDKSGLPSDRFSAERTGGSVSTLTIQRTQQEDSAVYLCASSPRTGAYEQYFGPGTRLTVT.

The chain is built from TRBV19 and TRBJ1-5; possibly TRBD1 for D (5 bases). In germline, CDR1 is LNHDA, CDR2 SQIVND (reference sequence). V was trimmed by 6 bases and J by 2 bases, leaving 23 bases between them. The length of the CDR3 is 18 residues. The CDR3 spells CASSQLAGEWYGNQPQHF. CDR3 sequence (DNA): TGTGCCAGTAGCCAACTGGCGGGGGAATGGTATGGCAATCAGCCCCAGCATTTT.

This CDR3 reads CASSQVGRSGGADGELFF. CDR3 sequence (DNA): TGTGCCAGCAGCCAAGTAGGTCGTAGCGGGGGGGCCGACGGGGAGCTGTTTTTT. V usage is TRBV4-2 and J usage is TRBJ2-2, with 11 nucleotides matching TRBD2. The CDR3 is made up of 18 amino acids. V shed 1 base, J shed 7 bases, and the junction held 11 bases outside the gene matches. Germline assignment: CDR1 LGHNA and CDR2 YNFKEQ.

The rearrangement links TRBV9 to TRBJ1-2; D is ambiguous. Germline V CDR1 and CDR2: SGDLS, YYNGEE. This CDR3 has 13 residues. Trimming stripped 2 bases from V and 0 bases from J, with 5 bases between. The CDR3 loop is CASSVHTNYGYTF. CDR3 nucleotides: TGTGCCAGCAGCGTGCACACTAACTATGGCTACACCTTC.

This chain links TRBV11-2 with TRBJ2-6; D remains unclear. The germline V gene has CDR1 SGHAT and CDR2 FQNNGV. This CDR3 has 18 amino acids. V lost 5 bases and J 0 bases, leaving 17 bases between the germline ends. This chain's CDR3 is CASSPRAMKYSGANVLTF. The CDR3 nucleotides read TGTGCCAGCAGCCCCCGCGCGATGAAATACTCTGGGGCCAACGTCCTGACTTTC.